The source of this T cell receptor (beta chain) is a study of T-cell reconstitution after alpha-beta-depleted transplantation in children (dated by TCRdb to about 2016). About the full investigation: The study quantitatively tracked T-cell immune reconstitution after TCRalphabeta/CD19-depleted allogeneic hematopoietic cell transplantation in children using TCR repertoire profiling. General study outcomes and caveats: The apparently early alphabetaT-cell count recovery about two months after transplant was reportedly dependent on only several hundred rapidly expanded clones derived from non-depleted graft cells. Over subsequent months, a decline in hyperexpanded clone frequencies was noted, and after one year, T-cell counts and TCRbeta diversity were mostly ascribed to newly produced T cells. In some patients, the high TCRbeta diversity seen at day 60 was put down to recipient T cells and intrathymic progenitors that had survived conditioning.

Receptor amplification or capture employed PCR. TCRdb records Illumina HiSeq 2500 as the sequencer. TCR libraries were prepared with molecular barcoding, using unique molecular identifiers to normalize TCRbeta repertoire quantification. TCRdb reworked the public reads: Q25 trimming with fastp, MiXCR clone assembly, productive beta chains retained. A single entry per CDR3 protein holds the most common genes and DNA from its merged rows. Within this sample are about 150,000 distinct CDR3 sequences, with roughly 11% of them counted one time only. The ten largest clones capture roughly 13% of the sample. The treatment or condition label, read with the paper, signifies: allogeneic hematopoietic cell transplantation with graft depleted of TCRalphabeta T cells and CD19 B cells. Transplant recipients were children who received TCRalphabeta/CD19-depleted allogeneic hematopoietic cell grafts. This clonotype was counted at least ten times. The specificity of this receptor is unknown. Per-base quality was not reported, and no clone a single base away is much larger than it.

The clonotype was recovered from a boy aged 2 to 9 with acute myeloid leukemia, due to receive a stem cell transplant. The sample was PBMCs, taken before TCRalphabeta/CD19-depleted stem cell transplant.

The nucleotide sequence is given as TGTGCCAGCAGTTTCAACGTACAGGGGGAACGCAACGAGCAGTACTTC. This is translated as CASSFNVQGERNEQYF. The rearranged segments are TRBV7-8 and TRBJ2-7; 8 middle bases align to TRBD1. The germline V gene specifies SGHVS as CDR1 and FQNEAQ as CDR2. V lost 6 bases and J lost 5 bases, and the count of bases not matched to a germline gene is 15. The CDR3 starts with the cysteine, ends with the phenylalanine, and has 16 residues. The entry retains the CDR3 DNA only, 48 bases that are in frame from base 1.